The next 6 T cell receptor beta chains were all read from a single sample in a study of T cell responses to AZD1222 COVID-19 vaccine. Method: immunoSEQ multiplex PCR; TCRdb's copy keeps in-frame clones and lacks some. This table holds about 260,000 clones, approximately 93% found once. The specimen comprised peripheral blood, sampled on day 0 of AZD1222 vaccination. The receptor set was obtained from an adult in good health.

CDR3 amino acids: CASSQDLAQGLRNTIYF. CDR3 coding DNA: TGTGCCAGCAGCCAAGATTTGGCACAGGGTCTCCGAAACACCATATATTTT. This rearrangement joins TRBV4-2 to TRBJ1-3, with TRBD1 as a possible D gene (6 bases). Germline values: CDR1 LGHNA, CDR2 YNFKEQ. This CDR3 has 17 amino acids. V was clipped by 0 bases and J by 5 bases, with 17 bases between them.

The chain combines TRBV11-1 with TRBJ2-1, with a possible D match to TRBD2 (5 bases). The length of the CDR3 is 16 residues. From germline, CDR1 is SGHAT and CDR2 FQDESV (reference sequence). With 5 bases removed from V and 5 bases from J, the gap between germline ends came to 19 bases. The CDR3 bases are TGTGCCAGCAGCACACTGACTGGCGGGCATAACAATGAGCAGTTCTTC. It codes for CASSTLTGGHNNEQFF.

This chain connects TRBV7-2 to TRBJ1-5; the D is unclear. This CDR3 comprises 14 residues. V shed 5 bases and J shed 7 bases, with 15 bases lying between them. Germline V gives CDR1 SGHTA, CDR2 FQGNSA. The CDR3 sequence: CASSPRTGEQPQHF. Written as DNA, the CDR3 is TGTGCCAGCAGCCCCCGTACTGGAGAGCAGCCCCAGCATTTT.

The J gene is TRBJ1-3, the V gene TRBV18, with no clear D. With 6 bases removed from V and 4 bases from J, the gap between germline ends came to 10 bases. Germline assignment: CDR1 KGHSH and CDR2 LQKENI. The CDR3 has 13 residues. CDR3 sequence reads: CASSSTEGNTIYF. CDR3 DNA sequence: TGTGCCAGCTCGTCGACGGAGGGAAACACCATATATTTT.

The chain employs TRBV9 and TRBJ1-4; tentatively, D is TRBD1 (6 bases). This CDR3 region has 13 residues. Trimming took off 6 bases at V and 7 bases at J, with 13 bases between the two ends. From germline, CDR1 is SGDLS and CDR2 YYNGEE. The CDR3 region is CASTPGAGEKLFF. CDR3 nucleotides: TGTGCCAGCACCCCGGGGGCTGGTGAAAAACTGTTTTTT.

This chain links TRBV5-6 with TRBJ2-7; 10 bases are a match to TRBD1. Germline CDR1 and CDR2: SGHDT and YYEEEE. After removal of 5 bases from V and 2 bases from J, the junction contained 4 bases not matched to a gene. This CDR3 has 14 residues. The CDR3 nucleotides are TGTGCCAGCAGGGAAGGGACAGGGGCCTACGAGCAGTACTTC. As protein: CASREGTGAYEQYF. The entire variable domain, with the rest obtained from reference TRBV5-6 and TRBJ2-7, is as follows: DAGVTQSPTHLIKTRGQQVTLRCSPKSGHDTVSWYQQALGQGPQFIFQYYEEEERQRGNFPDRFSGHQFPNYSSELNVNALLLGDSALYLCASREGTGAYEQYFGPGTRLTVT.